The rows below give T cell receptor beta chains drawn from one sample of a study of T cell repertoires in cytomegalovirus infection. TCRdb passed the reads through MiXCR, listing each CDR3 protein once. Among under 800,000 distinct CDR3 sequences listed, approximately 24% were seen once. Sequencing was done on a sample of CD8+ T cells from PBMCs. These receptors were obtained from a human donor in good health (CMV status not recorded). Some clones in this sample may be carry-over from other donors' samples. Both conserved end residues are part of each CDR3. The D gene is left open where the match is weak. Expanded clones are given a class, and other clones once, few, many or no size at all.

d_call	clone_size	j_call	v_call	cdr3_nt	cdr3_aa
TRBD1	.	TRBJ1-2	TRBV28	TGTGCCAGCAGTTTCCGACTCCGGGACAGGGGGTTCTATGGCTACACCTTC	CASSFRLRDRGFYGYTF
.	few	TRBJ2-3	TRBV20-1	TGCAGTGCTAGAGATTCAGCAGGGGGGTATCCAGATACGCAGTATTTT	CSARDSAGGYPDTQYF
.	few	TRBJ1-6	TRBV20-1	TGCACCCTCTCCGTGGGGGGGAAATGTTATTCACCCCTCCACTTT	CTLSVGGKCYSPLHF
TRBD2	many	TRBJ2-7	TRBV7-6	TGTGCCAGCAGCTTCGGGACTAGCGCCTACGAGCAGTACTTC	CASSFGTSAYEQYF
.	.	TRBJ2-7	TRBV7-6	TGTGCCAGCAGCTTAGTGAACTACGAGCAGTACTTC	CASSLVNYEQYF
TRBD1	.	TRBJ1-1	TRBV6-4	TGTGCCAGCAGTCGACAGGGATACACTGAAGCTTTCTTT	CASSRQGYTEAFF
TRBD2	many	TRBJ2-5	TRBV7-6	TGTGCCAGCAGCCCTAAACGGGGCGGGGGGGCAAAAGAGACCCAGTACTTC	CASSPKRGGGAKETQYF
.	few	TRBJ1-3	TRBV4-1	TGCGCCAGCAGCCAAGCCGGATCCTCTGGAAACACCATATATTTT	CASSQAGSSGNTIYF
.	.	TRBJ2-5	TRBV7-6	TGTGCCAGCAGCTCCCCCCTTCGGGTTCAACGGGAGACCCAGTACTTC	CASSSPLRVQRETQYF
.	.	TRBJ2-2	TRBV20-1	TGCAGTGCTAGAGATCAGCGGCAGAACACCGGGGAGCTGTTTTTT	CSARDQRQNTGELFF
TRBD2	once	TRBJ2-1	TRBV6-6	TGTGCCACCCGACTAGCGGTATACAATAAGCAGTTCTTC	CATRLAVYNKQFF
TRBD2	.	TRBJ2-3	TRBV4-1	TGCGCCAGCAGCCATATGGGAACTAGCGGACTCCCAGCAGATACGCAGTATTTT	CASSHMGTSGLPADTQYF
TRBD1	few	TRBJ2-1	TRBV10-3	TGTGCCATCACCGGGGACAGGGCCCATGAGCAGTTCTTC	CAITGDRAHEQFF
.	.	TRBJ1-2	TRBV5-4	TGTGCCAGCAGCTTGGATCTCGCAGGCGATAACTATGGCTACACCTTC	CASSLDLAGDNYGYTF
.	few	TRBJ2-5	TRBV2	TGTGCCCGGGGCAGCCGGGGGGAGACCCAGTACTTC	CARGSRGETQYF
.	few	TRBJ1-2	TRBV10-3	TGTGCCATCTATGAACGCATAACAGGGAGAGACTATGGCTACACCTTC	CAIYERITGRDYGYTF
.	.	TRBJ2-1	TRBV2	TGTGCCAGCATGGGACGCCGGGATGAGCAGTTCTTC	CASMGRRDEQFF
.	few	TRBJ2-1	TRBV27	TGTGCCAGCAGTGTTTGGGGCTATGAGCAGTTCTTC	CASSVWGYEQFF
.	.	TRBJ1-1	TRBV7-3	TGTGCCAGCAGCTCCACATCATATGGGGATAACACTGAAGCTTTCTTT	CASSSTSYGDNTEAFF
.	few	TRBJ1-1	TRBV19	TGTGCCAGTAGTATAGCCCCGGGGCTCAATGAAGCTTTCTTT	CASSIAPGLNEAFF
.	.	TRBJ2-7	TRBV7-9	TGTGCCAGCAGCTTAGCAGATGAGGGACAGTACTTC	CASSLADEGQYF
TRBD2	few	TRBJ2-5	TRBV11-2	TGTGCCAGCAGCTCTATAGCGGGGGCCCAAGAGACCCAGTACTTC	CASSSIAGAQETQYF
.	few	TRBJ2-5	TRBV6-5	TGTGCCAGCAGTTACACTCAGGGTGGTCAGGAGACCCAGTACTTC	CASSYTQGGQETQYF
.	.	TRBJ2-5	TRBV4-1	TGTGCCAGCAGCCAAGGGATTAGGCCAGAGACCCAGTACTTC	CASSQGIRPETQYF
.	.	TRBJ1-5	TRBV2	TGTGCCAGCGGCCGGGGGGTTAATCAGCCCCAGCATTTT	CASGRGVNQPQHF
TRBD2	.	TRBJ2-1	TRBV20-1	TGCAGTGCTAGAGATCATAAGACTAGCGGTATGTACAATGAGCAGTTCTTC	CSARDHKTSGMYNEQFF
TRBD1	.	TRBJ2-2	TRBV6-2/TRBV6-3	TGTGCCAGCAGTTATCAGACAGGACAGGACCTTTCGAACACCGGGGAGCTGTTTTTT	CASSYQTGQDLSNTGELFF
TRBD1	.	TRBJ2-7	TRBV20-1	TGCAGTGCTAGAACCCGGGACAGGGACTACGAGCAGTACTTC	CSARTRDRDYEQYF
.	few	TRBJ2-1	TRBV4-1	TGCGCCAGCAGCCCCACTAGTATGTCCCAGGAGCAGTTCTTC	CASSPTSMSQEQFF
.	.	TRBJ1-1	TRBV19	TGTGCCAGTAGTCAGCAGATAACTGAAGCTTTCTTT	CASSQQITEAFF
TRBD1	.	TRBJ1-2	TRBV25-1	TGTGCCAGCAGTGAACGGACAGGGGGCTTTCCCGATGGCTACACCTTC	CASSERTGGFPDGYTF
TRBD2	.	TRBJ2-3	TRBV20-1	TGCAGTGCTCTCGGGGGGGTCTATCGCACAGATACGCAGTATTTT	CSALGGVYRTDTQYF
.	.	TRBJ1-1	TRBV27	TGTGCCAGCAGTCCGATAGAGGGGGTTCGCACTGAAGCTTTCTTT	CASSPIEGVRTEAFF
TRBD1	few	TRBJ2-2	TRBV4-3	TGCGCCAGCAGCCCTCCTCGACAGGGGGATAACGGGGAGCTGTTTTTT	CASSPPRQGDNGELFF
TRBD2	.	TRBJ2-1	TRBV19	TGTGCCAGTAGTATAGATCTCGCGGGGGGAATTTACAATGAGCAGTTCTTC	CASSIDLAGGIYNEQFF
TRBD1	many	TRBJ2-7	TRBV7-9	TGTGCCAGCAGCATGCCGGGACAGGGGAGGTACGAGCAGTACTTC	CASSMPGQGRYEQYF
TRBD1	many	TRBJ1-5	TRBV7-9	TGTGCCAGCCTTGGAGGACAGGGAAGCAGTAGCAATCAGCCCCAGCATTTT	CASLGGQGSSSNQPQHF
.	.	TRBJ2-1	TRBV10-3	TGTGCCATCAGTGAGTCAAGGGGAGGTGGCGATGAGCAGTTCTTC	CAISESRGGGDEQFF
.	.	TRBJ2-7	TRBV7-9	TGTGCCAGCAGCTTAGTTCCCCCAAGGGGGAGAGGCGAGCAGTACTTC	CASSLVPPRGRGEQYF
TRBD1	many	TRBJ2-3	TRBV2	TGTGCCAGCAGTGATTCGGACAGGTCCAGCACAGATACGCAGTATTTT	CASSDSDRSSTDTQYF
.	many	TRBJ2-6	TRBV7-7	TGTGCTAGCAGCTTACAAGGGTTTAGATCTGGGGCCAACGTCCTGACTTTC	CASSLQGFRSGANVLTF
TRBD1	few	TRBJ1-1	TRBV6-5	TGTGCCAGCAGTTACTCGATTGCAGGGGGCGGCACTGAAGCTTTCTTT	CASSYSIAGGGTEAFF
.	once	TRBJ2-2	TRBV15	TGTGCCACCAGCACTTCCCGCGCTGTATCCGGGGAGCTGTTTTTT	CATSTSRAVSGELFF
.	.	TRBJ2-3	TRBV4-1	TGCGCCAGCAGCCAAGAAGGGCAGAGTTATTACACAGATACGCAGTATTTT	CASSQEGQSYYTDTQYF
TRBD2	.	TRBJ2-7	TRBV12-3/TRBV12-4	TGTGCCAGCAGGGGACTAGCGGGGGCCTACGAGCAGTACTTC	CASRGLAGAYEQYF
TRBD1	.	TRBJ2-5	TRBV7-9	TGTGCCAGCAGCCTCCGGGACAGGGGACCCCAAGAGACCCAGTACTTC	CASSLRDRGPQETQYF